The rows below give T cell receptor beta chains drawn from one sample of a study of blood T cell repertoires in COVID-19. Here immunoSEQ multiplex PCR was the method, and the copy in TCRdb shows in-frame clones only, minus some. The table shows 94,000 or so clones, with about 91% occurring only once. Sequenced material: peripheral blood. All receptors come from a woman in her 70s with acute or convalescent COVID-19. The CDR3 runs from the conserved cysteine through the conserved F or W. The order of the fields is V gene, clone size, D gene, J gene, CDR3 protein, CDR3 DNA. D genes are given only for firm matches. Clone size is shown for a subset of rows, as once, few, many or a class of expanded clone.

v_call: TRBV4-1; clone_size: NA; d_call: TRBD1; j_call: TRBJ2-7; cdr3_aa: CASSQPEKRQGAWLLKYF; cdr3_nt: TGCGCCAGCAGCCAGCCTGAAAAGAGACAGGGGGCTTGGCTGTTGAAGTACTTC
v_call: TRBV5-1; clone_size: few; d_call: NA; j_call: TRBJ2-7; cdr3_aa: CASKEATAYEQYF; cdr3_nt: TGCGCCAGCAAGGAGGCGACGGCCTACGAGCAGTACTTC
v_call: TRBV7-9; clone_size: NA; d_call: NA; j_call: TRBJ1-1; cdr3_aa: CASSLNDRRTEAFF; cdr3_nt: TGTGCCAGCAGCCTCAACGACAGGAGGACTGAAGCTTTCTTT
v_call: TRBV3-1/TRBV3-2; clone_size: NA; d_call: NA; j_call: TRBJ1-2; cdr3_aa: CASSPRQLDYGYTF; cdr3_nt: TGTGCCAGCAGCCCCCGACAGCTGGACTATGGCTACACCTTC
v_call: TRBV2; clone_size: NA; d_call: TRBD2; j_call: TRBJ2-1; cdr3_aa: CASSLSGRANNEQFF; cdr3_nt: TGTGCCAGCAGTCTGAGCGGGAGGGCCAACAATGAGCAGTTCTTC
v_call: TRBV6-2/TRBV6-3; clone_size: NA; d_call: TRBD2; j_call: TRBJ2-7; cdr3_aa: CASSYGGVYEQYF; cdr3_nt: TGTGCCAGCAGTTACGGGGGGGTTTACGAGCAGTACTTC
v_call: TRBV27; clone_size: NA; d_call: NA; j_call: TRBJ2-7; cdr3_aa: CASSFSHLTGEQYF; cdr3_nt: TGTGCCAGCAGTTTTTCACACCTTACGGGAGAGCAGTACTTC
v_call: TRBV28; clone_size: NA; d_call: NA; j_call: TRBJ2-3; cdr3_aa: CASSPAGLASSTDTQYF; cdr3_nt: TGTGCCAGCAGTCCTGCTGGCCTAGCGAGTAGCACAGATACGCAGTATTTT
v_call: TRBV7-9; clone_size: few; d_call: NA; j_call: TRBJ2-7; cdr3_aa: CASSQTDGEQYF; cdr3_nt: TGTGCCAGCAGTCAGACTGACGGCGAGCAGTACTTC
v_call: TRBV2; clone_size: NA; d_call: TRBD1; j_call: TRBJ2-3; cdr3_aa: CASTRQGPTDTQYF; cdr3_nt: TGTGCCAGCACGAGACAGGGGCCTACGGATACGCAGTATTTT
v_call: TRBV18; clone_size: NA; d_call: NA; j_call: TRBJ2-1; cdr3_aa: CASSPPGSRNNEQFF; cdr3_nt: TGTGCCAGCTCACCGCCTGGATCCAGGAACAATGAGCAGTTCTTC
v_call: TRBV5-8; clone_size: NA; d_call: NA; j_call: TRBJ2-7; cdr3_aa: CASSLADRQTYEQYF; cdr3_nt: TGTGCCAGCAGCTTGGCCGACAGGCAAACCTACGAGCAGTACTTC
v_call: TRBV19; clone_size: NA; d_call: NA; j_call: TRBJ1-5; cdr3_aa: CASSIDPYSNQPQHF; cdr3_nt: TGTGCCAGTAGTATAGATCCCTATAGCAATCAGCCCCAGCATTTT
v_call: TRBV2; clone_size: NA; d_call: NA; j_call: TRBJ1-2; cdr3_aa: CASSAQGGYGYTF; cdr3_nt: TGTGCCAGCAGTGCCCAGGGAGGGTATGGCTACACCTTC
v_call: TRBV20-1; clone_size: NA; d_call: NA; j_call: TRBJ1-1; cdr3_aa: CSARGDNGAFF; cdr3_nt: TGCAGTGCTAGAGGGGACAATGGAGCTTTCTTT
v_call: TRBV28; clone_size: NA; d_call: NA; j_call: TRBJ2-2; cdr3_aa: CASSLFPALTGELFF; cdr3_nt: TGTGCCAGCAGTTTATTCCCAGCGCTCACCGGGGAGCTGTTTTTT
v_call: TRBV18; clone_size: NA; d_call: NA; j_call: TRBJ2-7; cdr3_aa: CASSHGGYYEQYF; cdr3_nt: TGTGCCAGCTCACATGGGGGCTACTACGAGCAGTACTTC
v_call: TRBV5-4; clone_size: NA; d_call: TRBD1; j_call: TRBJ1-1; cdr3_aa: CASSQSGGSRANTEAFF; cdr3_nt: TGTGCCAGCAGTCAATCAGGGGGCTCAAGGGCGAACACTGAAGCTTTCTTT
v_call: TRBV19; clone_size: NA; d_call: NA; j_call: TRBJ2-4; cdr3_aa: CASRSYKNIQYF; cdr3_nt: TGTGCCAGTCGGAGTTACAAAAACATTCAGTACTTC
v_call: TRBV3-1/TRBV3-2; clone_size: NA; d_call: NA; j_call: TRBJ1-2; cdr3_aa: CASSHPSTGNYGYTF; cdr3_nt: TGTGCCAGCAGCCATCCGTCAACAGGAAACTATGGCTACACCTTC
v_call: TRBV28; clone_size: NA; d_call: TRBD1; j_call: TRBJ1-4; cdr3_aa: CASSRDRRDEKLFF; cdr3_nt: TGTGCCAGCAGTAGGGACAGGAGGGATGAAAAACTGTTTTTT
v_call: TRBV7-3; clone_size: NA; d_call: NA; j_call: TRBJ2-2; cdr3_aa: CASSLRPPRESGELFF; cdr3_nt: TGTGCCAGCAGCTTAAGGCCCCCGAGGGAGTCCGGGGAGCTGTTTTTT
v_call: TRBV5-1; clone_size: NA; d_call: NA; j_call: TRBJ1-1; cdr3_aa: CASSPTGTKNTEAFF; cdr3_nt: TGCGCCAGCAGCCCAACCGGGACAAAGAACACTGAAGCTTTCTTT
v_call: TRBV7-2; clone_size: NA; d_call: TRBD2; j_call: TRBJ2-1; cdr3_aa: CASSLDGTRDYNEQFF; cdr3_nt: TGTGCCAGCAGCTTAGACGGGACTAGGGATTACAATGAGCAGTTCTTC
v_call: TRBV28; clone_size: NA; d_call: TRBD1; j_call: TRBJ2-2; cdr3_aa: CASSLTGATGELFF; cdr3_nt: TGTGCCAGCAGTTTAACAGGGGCCACCGGGGAGCTGTTTTTT
v_call: TRBV9; clone_size: NA; d_call: NA; j_call: TRBJ1-1; cdr3_aa: CASSVDQGMNTEAFF; cdr3_nt: TGTGCCAGCAGCGTAGATCAGGGAATGAACACTGAAGCTTTCTTT
v_call: TRBV5-1; clone_size: NA; d_call: NA; j_call: TRBJ1-4; cdr3_aa: CASSKDSSIEKLFF; cdr3_nt: TGCGCCAGCAGCAAGGACAGTAGTATTGAAAAACTGTTTTTT
v_call: TRBV4-2; clone_size: NA; d_call: TRBD1; j_call: TRBJ1-3; cdr3_aa: CASSQGDREGNTIYF; cdr3_nt: TGTGCCAGCAGCCAAGGAGACAGGGAGGGAAACACCATATATTTT
v_call: TRBV7-6; clone_size: once; d_call: TRBD1; j_call: TRBJ2-7; cdr3_aa: CASSTGTGLDEQYF; cdr3_nt: TGTGCCAGCAGCACCGGGACAGGCCTCGACGAGCAGTACTTC
v_call: TRBV2; clone_size: once; d_call: NA; j_call: TRBJ1-5; cdr3_aa: CASSQTPNQPQHF; cdr3_nt: TGTGCCAGCAGTCAGACACCAAATCAGCCCCAGCATTTT
v_call: TRBV6-6; clone_size: NA; d_call: NA; j_call: TRBJ2-1; cdr3_aa: CASSTQLVSRNEQFF; cdr3_nt: TGTGCCAGCAGTACCCAACTAGTATCTAGGAATGAGCAGTTCTTC
v_call: TRBV4-1; clone_size: NA; d_call: NA; j_call: TRBJ2-7; cdr3_aa: CASSPYSGYEQYF; cdr3_nt: TGCGCCAGCAGCCCGTATTCGGGCTACGAGCAGTACTTC
v_call: TRBV5-4; clone_size: NA; d_call: TRBD2; j_call: TRBJ2-4; cdr3_aa: CASSGFSGGPFKNIQYF; cdr3_nt: TGTGCCAGCAGCGGTTTTAGCGGGGGCCCCTTCAAAAACATTCAGTACTTC
v_call: TRBV7-9; clone_size: NA; d_call: NA; j_call: TRBJ2-1; cdr3_aa: CASSPKIRLAKGNQQFF; cdr3_nt: TGTGCCAGCAGCCCAAAGATCCGGCTAGCGAAAGGTAATCAGCAGTTCTTC
v_call: TRBV9; clone_size: NA; d_call: TRBD2; j_call: TRBJ2-7; cdr3_aa: CASSVAAGTSGSYEQYF; cdr3_nt: TGTGCCAGCAGCGTAGCAGCCGGGACTAGCGGCTCCTACGAGCAGTACTTC
v_call: TRBV6-5; clone_size: NA; d_call: TRBD1; j_call: TRBJ1-5; cdr3_aa: CASKGTGINQPQHF; cdr3_nt: TGTGCCAGCAAAGGGACAGGGATCAATCAGCCCCAGCATTTT
v_call: TRBV28; clone_size: NA; d_call: NA; j_call: TRBJ1-6; cdr3_aa: CASSGTSSYNSPLHF; cdr3_nt: TGTGCCAGCAGCGGGACATCCTCCTATAATTCACCCCTCCACTTT
v_call: TRBV5-6; clone_size: NA; d_call: NA; j_call: TRBJ2-5; cdr3_aa: CASSSRVGETQYF; cdr3_nt: TGTGCCAGCAGCTCCAGGGTTGGTGAGACCCAGTACTTC
v_call: TRBV3-1/TRBV3-2; clone_size: NA; d_call: TRBD2; j_call: TRBJ2-1; cdr3_aa: CASSQGAGRGSYNEQFF; cdr3_nt: TGTGCCAGCAGCCAAGGGGCCGGGAGGGGTTCCTACAATGAGCAGTTCTTC
v_call: TRBV7-8; clone_size: NA; d_call: TRBD2; j_call: TRBJ2-2; cdr3_aa: CASSLLAGENTGELFF; cdr3_nt: TGTGCCAGCAGCTTACTAGCGGGGGAAAACACCGGGGAGCTGTTTTTT
v_call: TRBV18; clone_size: NA; d_call: TRBD1; j_call: TRBJ2-5; cdr3_aa: CASSRDREETQYF; cdr3_nt: TGTGCCAGCTCCCGGGACAGGGAAGAGACCCAGTACTTC
v_call: TRBV5-4; clone_size: NA; d_call: NA; j_call: TRBJ2-7; cdr3_aa: CASSSGPKGVYEQYF; cdr3_nt: TGTGCCAGCAGCTCCGGGCCGAAGGGGGTCTACGAGCAGTACTTC
v_call: TRBV30; clone_size: NA; d_call: TRBD1; j_call: TRBJ1-1; cdr3_aa: CAWNYPGTGSVAFF; cdr3_nt: TGTGCCTGGAACTACCCCGGGACAGGGTCCGTAGCTTTCTTT
v_call: TRBV2; clone_size: NA; d_call: TRBD2; j_call: TRBJ2-2; cdr3_aa: CASRYLASGAGELFF; cdr3_nt: TGTGCCAGCAGATATTTGGCTAGCGGGGCCGGAGAGCTGTTTTTT
v_call: TRBV24-1; clone_size: NA; d_call: TRBD1; j_call: TRBJ1-1; cdr3_aa: CATSKNRGPVVEAFF; cdr3_nt: TGTGCCACCAGTAAGAACAGGGGGCCGGTGGTTGAAGCTTTCTTT